This T cell receptor (beta chain) was recorded in a study of neoadjuvant anti-PD-1 for oral cavity cancer. Study as a whole: Most patients had three to four biweekly doses of 3 mg/kg nivolumab before resection.

Study conclusions and caveats: With three patients per group, TCR findings need larger cohorts.

Clones were sequenced by immunoSEQ multiplex PCR, and TCRdb holds only the in-frame ones, with some missing. Altogether some 9,800 clones are present, 60% to 75% being singletons, with the ten largest covering 3.5% to 5.5%. With regard to this clone: What it binds is not known.

Per germline, CDR1 SQVTM and CDR2 ANQGSEA. Trimming shortened V by 4 bases and J by 7 bases, and 16 bases separated the two germline ends. The CDR3 runs to 14 residues. Indicated time point: after neoadjuvant nivolumab, at surgical resection. Patients had newly diagnosed, untreated stage II-IVA oral cavity squamous cell carcinoma. Patients had HPV-negative, locally advanced oral cavity squamous cell carcinoma. The chain couples TRBV29-1 to TRBJ1-4; D possibly corresponds to TRBD1 (5 bases). Sequencing was performed on PBMCs, taken after nivolumab (anti-PD-1) treatment. The origin of this receptor is a person aged 40 to 85 with oral cavity squamous cell carcinoma. The CDR3 sequence is CSVGVGARSEKLFF. The CDR3 nucleotides are TGCAGCGTTGGGGTCGGGGCCCGGAGTGAAAAACTGTTTTTT.